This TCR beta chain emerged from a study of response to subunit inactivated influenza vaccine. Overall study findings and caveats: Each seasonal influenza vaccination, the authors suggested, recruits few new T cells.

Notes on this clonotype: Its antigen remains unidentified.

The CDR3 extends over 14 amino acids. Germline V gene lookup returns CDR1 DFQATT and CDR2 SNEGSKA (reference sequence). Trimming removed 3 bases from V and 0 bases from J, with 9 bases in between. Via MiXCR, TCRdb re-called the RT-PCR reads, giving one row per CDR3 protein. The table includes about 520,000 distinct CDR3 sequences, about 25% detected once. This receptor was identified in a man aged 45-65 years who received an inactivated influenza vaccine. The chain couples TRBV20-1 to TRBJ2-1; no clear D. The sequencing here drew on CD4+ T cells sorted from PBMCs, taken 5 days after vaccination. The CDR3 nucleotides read TGCAGTGCTAGGGACGAGATCTCCTACAATGAGCAGTTCTTC. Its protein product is CSARDEISYNEQFF.